The entry that follows covers one T cell receptor beta chain sequence. This table comes from immunoSEQ multiplex PCR, and its TCRdb copy is limited to in-frame clones, with some not included. The data contain roughly 72,000 clones, roughly nine tenths of them seen just once; the ten biggest clones take up just over 2.5%. The CDR3 spans 15 residues. V was pared by 3 bases and J by 7 bases, with 4 bases of the junction left unmatched. CDR1 and CDR2 (germline): KGHSH, LQKENI. The data were taken from a study of blood T cell repertoires in COVID-19. The clonotype comes from a human donor in a cohort sampled during active COVID-19. Source material: peripheral blood. J is TRBJ2-7 and V is TRBV18; 15 positions match TRBD2. CDR3 coding DNA: TGTGCCAGCTCACCTCCGGGACTAGCGGGGGGAGAGCAGTACTTC. It specifies CASSPPGLAGGEQYF.